One and the same sample provided the 3 T cell receptor beta chains below, sequenced in a study of cytotoxic CD8 clonotypes in ibrutinib-treated CLL. Libraries were prepared by immunoSEQ multiplex PCR; TCRdb keeps only in-frame clonotypes and omits some of them. This repertoire shows about 76,000 clones, over 65% found once; its top ten account for 35% to 45%. The material was PBMCs, obtained after 24 months of ibrutinib treatment. The receptors originated from a human donor with chronic lymphocytic leukemia.

The gene calls are TRBV30 and TRBJ2-5; TRBD1 matches at 7 bases. Germline CDR1 is GTSNPN and CDR2 is SVGIG (reference sequence). The CDR3 runs to 15 residues. V lost 4 bases to trimming and J lost 2 bases; unmatched junction nucleotides: 10. The CDR3 DNA reads TGTGCCTGGACTAGGACAGGTTGGGGGCAAGAGACCCAGTACTTC. It translates to CAWTRTGWGQETQYF.

Only one count was recorded for this clone. CDR3 DNA sequence: TGTGCCACCAGCAGAGCTGGGGAGCGTCACTACGAGCAGTACTTC. This encodes CATSRAGERHYEQYF. The rearrangement links TRBV15 to TRBJ2-7, with TRBD2 as a possible D gene (5 bases). The germline gives CDR1 LNHNV, CDR2 YYDKDF (reference sequence). This CDR3 region has 15 residues. The V end was cut by 1 base, the J end by 3 bases, with 13 bases between.

This chain links TRBV18 with TRBJ2-3; D is possibly TRBD1 or TRBD2 (5 bases each). Trimming stripped 2 bases from V and 3 bases from J, with 9 bases between. This CDR3 is built from 14 residues. In germline, CDR1 is KGHSH, CDR2 LQKENI. The CDR3, as DNA: TGTGCCAGCTCACCAATGGGGGTAACAGATACGCAGTATTTT. Amino acids: CASSPMGVTDTQYF.